The TCR beta chain described here comes from a study of CD8+ T cells in alopecia areata (dated by TCRdb to the late 2010s). At the level of the whole study: Skin from C3H/HeJ donors with spontaneous alopecia (about 6-12 months old) was grafted onto female C3H/HeJ recipients aged about 7-11 weeks. Clonality in the scalp was compared among normal scalp (n=4), patchy alopecia areata scalp (n=8), and alopecia totalis/universalis scalp (n=8). High-throughput TCRbeta sequencing was used to examine T cell clonal expansion in alopecia areata in both the C3H/HeJ mouse model and human patients. immunoSEQ multiplex PCR using 35 Vbeta forward primers and 13 Jbeta reverse primers was used to amplify TCRbeta CDR3 regions. RNA was extracted with the PAXgene miRNA kit for fixed scalp, the miRNeasy kit for PBMCs, and the RNeasy kit for mouse skin. On the human side, TCRbeta sequencing was run on scalp tissue and on sorted CD4+ and CD8+ peripheral blood T cells from healthy controls and from alopecia areata patients with either patchy or totalis/universalis disease. What the authors observed across the whole study: TCR sequences shared between patients were less clear than in mice, possibly partly because of HLA diversity in the patient population. Compared with normal scalp, lesional scalp had higher clonality and more expanded CD8+ clones, particularly in alopecia totalis/universalis, a pattern that suggests antigenic drive. Unlike mouse skin, where gammadelta T cells dominate, normal human skin contains resident alphabeta T cells that get sequenced too, which complicates analysis of the scalp TCR repertoire.

Library generation was performed with the immunoSEQ multiplex PCR assay. To provide template for TCR sequencing, every sample had RNA extracted and reverse transcribed into cDNA. SuperScript III was used for first-strand cDNA synthesis, primed with a 2:1 mix of oligo-dT and random hexamers. Amplification bias was assessed with a synthetic immune receptor repertoire, and residual bias was removed computationally. Sequencing of the libraries was done on Illumina HiSeq using 60 bp reads that spanned the CDR3 and were read from J toward V. Turning to the authors' computational methods: Raw reads were preprocessed to remove errors, and CDR3 was defined by IMGT conventions from the conserved cysteine to phenylalanine. To get clonality, Shannon entropy was normalized by log2 of the number of productive unique TCRs and the result was subtracted from 1. Whether scalp clones were CD4 or CD8 was inferred by matching scalp TCRbeta sequences against CD4 and CD8 repertoires sorted from blood. In its TCRdb copy, this immuneACCESS table keeps in-frame sequences only and misses some clones. Where compared with another copy, unresolved V genes explain less than half of these, and the others have no known cause. The V and J calls and clone size come from that table; D and trimming were worked out from the DNA. The sample records around 18,000 clones, none occurring a single time. The ten largest clones take up approximately 33% of the sample.

As for this clone: The antigen it recognizes is unknown. Being a mouse receptor, it is described with mouse gene labels and germline sequences. The CDR3 end is not reached by the read, which stops 4 residues before it; the germline J gene fills it in.

The CDR3 runs 16 amino acids, cysteine and phenylalanine included. Shown are 36 bases from within the CDR3, in frame from base 1. The germline V gene sets CDR1 to NSHNY and CDR2 to SYGAGN. Cells from pooled mouse cutaneous lymph nodes were stained for CD4, CD8alpha, NKG2D, NKG2ACE and other markers and then sorted on a BD Influx. Sequenced input: CD8+ T cells sorted from a lymph node. This clonotype was obtained from a C3H/HeJ mouse with alopecia areata. The MHC haplotype carried by mice of this strain is H2-k. The chain is assembled from TRBV13-1 and TRBJ2-1; tentative D gene TRBD2, with 6 bases matching. CDR3 DNA (partial): TGTGCCAGCAGTGATGCTTGGGGGATGACGTGGGCT. Protein translation: CASSDAWGMTWA. The entire CDR3 protein is CASSDAWGMTWAEQFF.